The 14 T cell receptor beta chains reported below all come from one sample, sequenced in a study of PD-L1 blockade in urothelial cancer (dated by TCRdb to 2017 to 2019). Interpreted using the paper, the time point label stands for: peripheral blood 6 weeks after treatment start. Libraries were built with the immunoSEQ multiplex PCR assay. TCRdb's version of the immuneACCESS table is confined to in-frame rearrangements and falls short of the full clone set. An unresolved V gene accounts for under half of the shortfall where checked; the remainder is of unknown origin. Present in this sample are about 36,000 clones, about four fifths of which were seen just once. The top ten clones comprise 10% to 13% of the sample. Source: PBMCs, taken around atezolizumab (anti-PD-L1) treatment. The receptors come from a man aged 35-49 years with urothelial cancer.

The chain is built from TRBV6-5 and TRBJ1-2; maybe TRBD1 (6 bases). Germline V CDR1 and CDR2: MNHEY, SVGAGI. CDR3 length: 13 residues. Trimming removed 2 bases from V and 8 bases from J, with 12 bases in between. The CDR3 spells CASSYRGARGYTF. The CDR3 DNA is TGTGCCAGCAGTTACCGGGGGGCAAGGGGCTACACCTTC.

This chain uses TRBV28 with TRBJ2-7; D possibly corresponds to TRBD1 (5 bases). Trimming stripped 2 bases from V and 1 base from J, with 15 bases between. Per the germline V gene, CDR1 is MDHEN and CDR2 is SYDVKM. The CDR3 runs to 16 residues. This chain's CDR3 is CASSLPQTPGSYEQYF. The CDR3 region has the DNA TGTGCCAGCAGTTTACCCCAAACCCCAGGGTCCTACGAGCAGTACTTC.

The chain has TRBV11-2 and TRBJ2-5; D might be TRBD2 (6 bases). Germline V gives CDR1 SGHAT, CDR2 FQNNGV. The V and J ends lost 5 bases and 10 bases respectively, with 17 bases between them. This CDR3 region has 13 residues. The CDR3 is CASSPGTLPGQYF. Written as DNA, the CDR3 is TGTGCCAGCAGCCCAGGGACTCTCCCGGGCCAGTACTTC. The variable domain in full, with the rest retrieved from reference TRBV11-2 and TRBJ2-5, is EAGVAQSPRYKIIEKRQSVAFWCNPISGHATLYWYQQILGQGPKLLIQFQNNGVVDDSQLPKDRFSAERLKGVDSTLKIQPAKLEDSAVYLCASSPGTLPGQYFGPGTRLLVL.

The chain has TRBV10-1 and TRBJ2-7, with 8 bases identical to TRBD2. Germline V CDR1 and CDR2: WNHNN, SYGVQD (reference sequence). V shed 8 bases, J shed 3 bases, and the junction held 18 bases outside the gene matches. The CDR3 loop spans 17 amino acids. The CDR3 region is CASEPAEVAGGLYEQYF. The CDR3 nucleotides read TGCGCCAGCGAGCCCGCGGAGGTCGCGGGAGGACTCTACGAGCAGTACTTC.

V gene TRBV5-1 combines with J gene TRBJ2-5, with D hard to call. The CDR3 covers 14 residues. V dropped 4 bases and J dropped 4 bases, with 14 bases sitting between them. Germline V gene lookup returns CDR1 SGHRS and CDR2 YFSETQ. CDR3 nucleotide sequence: TGCGCCAGCAGCATCGAGGCACCCTCAGAGACCCAGTACTTC. It is translated as CASSIEAPSETQYF.

This clone has just a few counts. The CDR3, as DNA: TGTGCCAGCAGGGACAGGGGAACAGATACGCAGTATTTT. Protein sequence: CASRDRGTDTQYF. The rearrangement links TRBV6-1 to TRBJ2-3, with 9 bases matching TRBD1. Per the germline V gene, CDR1 is MNHNS and CDR2 is SASEGT. There are 13 residues in the CDR3. Trimming cost V 6 bases and J 3 bases; bases outside gene matches: 1.

The rearrangement links TRBV2 to TRBJ2-2; TRBD1 agrees at 8 bases. Trimming cost V 11 bases and J 2 bases; bases outside gene matches: 7. This CDR3 spans 14 amino acids. In germline, CDR1 is SNHLY, CDR2 FYNNEI. In DNA, the CDR3 is TGTGCCGGGGGACAGGATTCAAACACCGGGGAGCTGTTTTTT. Encoded protein: CAGGQDSNTGELFF.

V is TRBV7-3 and J is TRBJ1-3, with 7 bases matching TRBD1. CDR1 and CDR2 (germline): SGHTA, FQGTGA. The CDR3 sequence is 14 residues long. Germline trimming cut 5 bases from V and 4 bases from J; bases unmatched to any gene: 5. CDR3 sequence reads: CASSPGGSGNTIYF. As DNA, the CDR3 is TGTGCCAGCAGCCCAGGGGGATCAGGAAACACCATATATTTT.

The chain is built from TRBV27 and TRBJ1-1; D unclear. The CDR3 runs 14 residues. The V and J ends lost 2 bases and 5 bases respectively, with 12 bases between them. Germline assignment: CDR1 MNHEY and CDR2 SMNVEV (reference sequence). The CDR3 reads CASSLSRTGTEAFF. The CDR3 coding sequence is TGTGCCAGCAGTTTAAGCAGGACGGGGACTGAAGCTTTCTTT.

This chain joins TRBV5-1 and TRBJ2-5; D is ambiguous. Trimming pared 5 bases from V and 3 bases from J, leaving 14 bases between. Germline V gives CDR1 SGHRS, CDR2 YFSETQ. This CDR3 has 14 residues. CDR3 sequence: CASRNPPLKETQYF. The CDR3 DNA sequence: TGCGCCAGCAGGAACCCCCCGCTAAAAGAGACCCAGTACTTC. Drawing the rest from reference TRBV5-1 and TRBJ2-5, the complete variable domain is KAGVTQTPRYLIKTRGQQVTLSCSPISGHRSVSWYQQTPGQGLQFLFEYFSETQRNKGNFPGRFSGRQFSNSRSEMNVSTLELGDSALYLCASRNPPLKETQYFGPGTRLLVL.

The chain uses TRBV7-9 and TRBJ1-2, with 10 bases fitting TRBD1. This CDR3 region has 15 residues. The J segment lost 4 bases and the V segment lost 4 bases, leaving 6 bases of the junction unmatched. The germline V gene encodes CDR1 SEHNR and CDR2 FQNEAQ (reference sequence). The CDR3 protein is CASSSRDRGFYGYTF. The CDR3 nucleotides read TGTGCCAGCAGCTCAAGGGACAGGGGCTTCTATGGCTACACCTTC. The full variable domain, in which reference TRBV7-9 and TRBJ1-2 provide the parts outside the CDR3, is DTGVSQNPRHKITKRGQNVTFRCDPISEHNRLYWYRQTLGQGPEFLTYFQNEAQLEKSRLLSDRFSAERPKGSFSTLEIQRTEQGDSAMYLCASSSRDRGFYGYTFGSGTRLTVV.

CDR3 sequence (DNA): TGTGCCAGCAGCCCCACCCTAGACAGGGGTAGTAATGAGCAGTTCTTC. Residues: CASSPTLDRGSNEQFF. The J gene is TRBJ2-1, the V gene TRBV7-3; TRBD1 agrees at 8 bases. CDR1 is SGHTA and CDR2 is FQGTGA in the germline V gene. This CDR3 region has 16 residues. J lost 7 bases, V lost 5 bases, and 13 bases had no gene match.

J is TRBJ2-6 and V is TRBV11-3; D not resolved. The CDR3 spans 12 residues. Germline V CDR1 and CDR2: SGHNT, YENEEA. Trimming stripped 5 bases from V and 4 bases from J, with 3 bases between. The CDR3 sequence: CASSPGANVLTF. The DNA for the CDR3 is TGTGCCAGCAGCCCGGGGGCCAACGTCCTGACTTTC. The variable domain in full, with the rest retrieved from reference TRBV11-3 and TRBJ2-6, is EAGVVQSPRYKIIEKKQPVAFWCNPISGHNTLYWYLQNLGQGPELLIRYENEEAVDDSQLPKDRFSAERLKGVDSTLKIQPAELGDSAVYLCASSPGANVLTFGAGSRLTVL.

The chain employs TRBV6-6 and TRBJ2-2, with TRBD2 matching over 7 bases. Germline V lookup: CDR1 MNHNY, CDR2 SVGAGI (reference sequence). V was pared by 5 bases and J by 5 bases, with 8 bases of the junction left unmatched. This CDR3 contains 15 residues. The CDR3 sequence: CASSHYSGSTGELFF. The DNA of the CDR3 is TGTGCCAGCAGTCATTATAGCGGGTCTACCGGGGAGCTGTTTTTT.